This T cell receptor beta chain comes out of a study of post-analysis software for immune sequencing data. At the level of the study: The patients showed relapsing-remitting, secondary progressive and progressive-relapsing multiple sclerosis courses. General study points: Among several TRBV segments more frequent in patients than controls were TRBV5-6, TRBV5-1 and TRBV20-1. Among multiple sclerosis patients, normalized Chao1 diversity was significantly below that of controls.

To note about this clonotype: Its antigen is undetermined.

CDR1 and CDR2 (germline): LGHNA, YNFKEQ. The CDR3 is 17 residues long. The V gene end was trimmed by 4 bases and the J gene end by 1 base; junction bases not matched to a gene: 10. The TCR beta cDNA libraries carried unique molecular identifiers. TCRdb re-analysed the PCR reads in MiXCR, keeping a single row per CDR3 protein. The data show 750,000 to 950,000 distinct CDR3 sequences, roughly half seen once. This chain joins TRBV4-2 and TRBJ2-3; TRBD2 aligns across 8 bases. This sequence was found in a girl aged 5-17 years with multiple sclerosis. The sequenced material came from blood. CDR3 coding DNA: TGTGCCAGCAGCCTTAGTGAGCGGGAGAGGGGCACAGATACGCAGTATTTT. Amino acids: CASSLSERERGTDTQYF.